The next 28 T cell receptor beta chains were all read from a single sample in a study of radiotherapy plus CTLA-4 blockade in lung cancer (dated by TCRdb to between 2017 and 2018). The library was made by the immunoSEQ multiplex PCR assay. Drawn from immuneACCESS, this table holds only the in-frame rearrangements with V and J called that TCRdb kept. Clones are partly lost; checked studies trace under half to an unresolved V gene and leave the rest unexplained. Within this sample are approximately 57,000 clones, with almost 85% of them counted one time only. Of the sample, 6% to 7.5% is held by the ten largest clones. Source: peripheral blood, taken from a patient treated with radiotherapy plus ipilimumab. The receptors shown here come from a human donor with non-small cell lung cancer whose response to radiotherapy plus ipilimumab could not be evaluated.

The J gene is TRBJ2-5, the V gene TRBV6-1; weak D call: TRBD1 (5 bases). The DNA end favors TRBJ2-7, so the J call may be wrong. CDR1 is MNHNS, CDR2 SASEGT, per germline. This CDR3 contains 16 residues. CDR3 nucleotide sequence: TGTGCCAGCAGTGATCCGTGGGGCGGTTTGAGCTACGAGCAGTACTTC. Its protein is CASSDPWGGLSYEQYF.

The CDR3 sequence is CASSFTRPPDTGELFF. The DNA of the CDR3 is TGTGCCAGCAGTTTCACGAGGCCCCCGGACACCGGGGAGCTGTTTTTT. The rearrangement joins TRBV27 to TRBJ2-2; no definite D call. CDR3 length: 16 amino acids. Looked up from germline, CDR1 is MNHEY and CDR2 is SMNVEV (reference sequence). V shed 3 bases and J shed 3 bases, with 14 bases lying between them.

This chain connects TRBV7-2 to TRBJ2-7, with D perhaps matching TRBD1 (6 bases). CDR1 SGHTA and CDR2 FQGNSA come from the germline V gene. V was cut by 5 bases and J by 0 bases, with 11 bases left in between. CDR3 size: 14 residues. The chain's CDR3 is CASSRDRSSYEQYF. The CDR3 DNA sequence: TGTGCCAGCAGCCGCGACAGGTCCTCCTACGAGCAGTACTTC.

This clone was counted a single time. The chain joins TRBV6-5 to TRBJ2-2, with D hard to call. Trimming left V 2 bases short and J 7 bases short, with 5 bases between. Per germline, CDR1 MNHEY and CDR2 SVGAGI. CDR3 length: 12 amino acids. The CDR3 loop is CASSYGVGELFF. In nucleotides, the CDR3 is TGTGCCAGCAGTTACGGAGTCGGGGAGCTGTTTTTT.

This clone was recorded once. V usage is TRBV4-3 and J usage is TRBJ1-4; D not resolved. The CDR3 is made up of 16 amino acids. CDR1 and CDR2 (germline): LGHNA, YSLEER. Trimming removed 1 base from V and 4 bases from J, with 13 bases in between. The chain's CDR3 is CASSQAPGNLNEKLFF. In nucleotides, the CDR3 is TGCGCCAGCAGCCAAGCCCCCGGGAACCTTAATGAAAAACTGTTTTTT.

The chain couples TRBV30 to TRBJ2-5; D uncertain. The length of the CDR3 is 12 residues. Trimming left V 7 bases short and J 7 bases short, with 16 bases between. CDR1 and CDR2 from the germline V gene are GTSNPN and SVGIG (reference sequence). CDR3 in amino acids: CAYSMSAGTQYF. The CDR3 DNA reads TGTGCCTATTCGATGAGTGCCGGGACCCAGTACTTC.

A few counts support this clone. This sequence joins TRBV4-1 and TRBJ2-5, with unresolved D. This CDR3 is built from 14 residues. Germline V gene lookup returns CDR1 MGHRA and CDR2 YSYEKL. The germline V and J ends were trimmed by 4 bases and 0 bases, with 9 bases remaining between them. The CDR3 DNA sequence: TGCGCCAGCAGCCTCCCCTCTGACCAAGAGACCCAGTACTTC. Its translation is CASSLPSDQETQYF.

This clone appeared a single time. The genes are TRBV19 and TRBJ1-5; 7 bases are a match to TRBD1. CDR3 length: 13 amino acids. V trimming: 8 bases; J trimming: 5 bases; junction bases outside the gene matches: 6. Germline V gives CDR1 LNHDA, CDR2 SQIVND (reference sequence). The CDR3 sequence: CASADRVDQPQHF. The CDR3 DNA reads TGTGCCAGTGCCGACAGGGTCGATCAGCCCCAGCATTTT.

This clone was detected only a few times. The chain combines TRBV5-4 with TRBJ2-2, with D tentatively TRBD2 (5 bases). The CDR3 contains 15 residues. Germline CDR1 reads SGHNT; CDR2 reads YYREEE (reference sequence). Trimming left V 0 bases short and J 5 bases short, with 11 bases between. CDR3 nucleotide sequence: TGTGCCAGCAGCTTGGCGGGGATGGGGACCGGGGAGCTGTTTTTT. The encoded protein is CASSLAGMGTGELFF.

Comment on this clone: Germline is not matched at one junction end, which may reflect a read error. This rearrangement joins TRBV19 to TRBJ2-2; D not resolved. Germline V lookup: CDR1 LNHDA, CDR2 SQIVND (reference sequence). The CDR3 sequence is 15 residues long. As DNA, the CDR3 is TGTGCCAGCAGTATTCTCGGGTCGCGCGCCGGGGAGCTGTTTTTT. Translated: CASSILGSRAGELFF.

This sequence joins TRBV28 and TRBJ1-3, with a possible D match to TRBD1 (6 bases). There are 17 residues in the CDR3. Germline V lookup: CDR1 MDHEN, CDR2 SYDVKM. Trimming left V 5 bases short and J 4 bases short, with 21 bases between. Here the CDR3 DNA reads TGTGCCAGCAGTAACCTCAACTGGACAGCGCGAGGAAACACCATATATTTT. It specifies CASSNLNWTARGNTIYF.

This chain links TRBV6-1 with TRBJ2-2, with D possibly TRBD2 on 5 matching bases. CDR3 size: 15 residues. Germline values: CDR1 MNHNS, CDR2 SASEGT. Between the trimmed V and J ends, which lost 7 bases and 6 bases, there was a span of 18 bases. The CDR3 is CASNWARLRAGELFF. The CDR3 DNA reads TGTGCCAGCAACTGGGCCCGCCTGAGGGCCGGGGAGCTGTTTTTT.

V and J are TRBV5-8 and TRBJ1-6; D remains ambiguous. Germline V CDR1 and CDR2: SGHTS, YDEGEE. The CDR3 covers 12 residues. Trimming took 0 bases from V and 14 from J, leaving 9 bases between them. CDR3 bases: TGTGCCAGCAGCTTGGACCTCGAGGCCCTCCACTTT. It is translated as CASSLDLEALHF.

This clone was seen a few times. The V gene is TRBV7-2, the J gene TRBJ2-7; D gene unclear. The CDR3 consists of 14 residues. Per germline, CDR1 SGHTA and CDR2 FQGNSA. Trimming left V 1 base short and J 0 bases short, with 7 bases between. This chain's CDR3 is CASSLDGYSYEQYF. The CDR3 DNA sequence: TGTGCCAGCAGCTTAGACGGGTACTCCTACGAGCAGTACTTC.

About this clone itself: Germline and junction disagree at one end, which may indicate a read error. The chain joins TRBV5-1 to TRBJ2-7; a weak D match, TRBD2 (6 bases). This CDR3 has 15 amino acids. CDR1 SGHRS and CDR2 YFSETQ come from the germline V gene. This CDR3 reads CASSLGRGGTYEQYF. CDR3 in DNA: TGCGCCAGCAGTTTGGGCCGGGGAGGTACCTACGAGCAGTACTTC.

This CDR3 is CASQGSYEQYF. In nucleotides, the CDR3 is TGTGCCAGCCAGGGATCCTACGAGCAGTACTTC. V and J are TRBV7-9 and TRBJ2-7, with D possibly being TRBD1 (5 bases). Trimming pared 8 bases from V and 1 base from J, leaving 6 bases between. CDR1 is SEHNR, CDR2 FQNEAQ, per germline (reference sequence). The CDR3 covers 11 residues.

This chain joins TRBV7-2 and TRBJ2-7; 8 nucleotides align to TRBD2. CDR1 and CDR2 from the germline V gene are SGHTA and FQGNSA. The CDR3 covers 16 residues. V gave up 5 bases and J gave up 5 bases; unmatched junction bases: 14. CDR3 protein: CASSRLGSGGADEQYF. The DNA for the CDR3 is TGTGCCAGCAGCCGCCTAGGGTCCGGGGGGGCTGACGAGCAGTACTTC.

The J gene is TRBJ2-5, the V gene TRBV19; 10 bases agree with TRBD1. Germline V gives CDR1 LNHDA, CDR2 SQIVND (reference sequence). There are 16 residues in the CDR3. V lost 5 bases to trimming and J lost 3 bases; unmatched junction nucleotides: 9. The CDR3 bases are TGTGCCAGTAGTCCTGGTACCGGGACAGGGGAAGAGACCCAGTACTTC. Protein: CASSPGTGTGEETQYF.

This sequence joins TRBV10-3 and TRBJ1-5; no clear D gene. Germline CDR1 is ENHRY and CDR2 is SYGVKD. CDR3 length: 16 amino acids. Trimming stripped 0 bases from V and 3 bases from J, with 12 bases between. CDR3 in DNA: TGTGCCATCAGTGAGTCTGTCGGACTCTACAATCAGCCCCAGCATTTT. Amino acid sequence: CAISESVGLYNQPQHF.

The chain joins TRBV28 to TRBJ2-1, with 16 bases fitting TRBD2. Trimming at V came to 5 bases and at J to 5 bases, leaving 15 bases not matched to a gene. Germline V gene lookup returns CDR1 MDHEN and CDR2 SYDVKM. There are 20 residues in the CDR3. Here the CDR3 reads CASSIWAGLAGGNNNNEQFF. CDR3 DNA: TGTGCCAGCAGTATTTGGGCGGGACTAGCGGGAGGGAACAATAACAATGAGCAGTTCTTC. The variable domain in full, completed from reference TRBV28 and TRBJ2-1, reads DVKVTQSSRYLVKRTGEKVFLECVQDMDHENMFWYRQDPGLGLRLIYFSYDVKMKEKGDIPEGYSVSREKKERFSLILESASTNQTSMYLCASSIWAGLAGGNNNNEQFFGPGTRLTVL.

This rearrangement joins TRBV6-6 to TRBJ2-7, with D tentatively TRBD2 (5 bases). This CDR3 region has 15 residues. Germline loops: CDR1 MNHNY, CDR2 SVGAGI (reference sequence). The V gene lost 2 bases and the J gene lost 3 bases, with 14 bases spanning the gap. CDR3 bases: TGTGCCAGCAGTTACAACGGGCGGCGGGTCTACGAGCAGTACTTC. Translated: CASSYNGRRVYEQYF.

The rearrangement joins TRBV19 to TRBJ1-5, with D perhaps matching TRBD1 (6 bases). The CDR3 consists of 15 residues. CDR1 is LNHDA, CDR2 SQIVND, per germline (reference sequence). Trimming pared 5 bases from V and 2 bases from J, leaving 13 bases between. CDR3 sequence reads: CASSSDRRGNQPQHF. In DNA, the CDR3 is TGTGCCAGTAGTTCGGACAGAAGAGGCAATCAGCCCCAGCATTTT. Based on the CDR3 plus reference TRBV19 and TRBJ1-5, the full variable domain is DGGITQSPKYLFRKEGQNVTLSCEQNLNHDAMYWYRQDPGQGLRLIYYSQIVNDFQKGDIAEGYSVSREKKESFPLTVTSAQKNPTAFYLCASSSDRRGNQPQHFGDGTRLSIL.

V gene TRBV18 combines with J gene TRBJ1-1, with 7 positions matching TRBD1. V was pared by 4 bases and J by 6 bases, with 17 bases of the junction left unmatched. The CDR3 runs 17 residues. The germline gives CDR1 KGHSH, CDR2 LQKENI. For the CDR3, the DNA is TGTGCCAGCTCACGGTCAAACAGGGGAACGGGGGACGCTGAAGCTTTCTTT. It yields the protein CASSRSNRGTGDAEAFF. The full variable domain, with the rest looked up from reference TRBV18 and TRBJ1-1, is NAGVMQNPRHLVRRRGQEARLRCSPMKGHSHVYWYRQLPEEGLKFMVYLQKENIIDESGMPKERFSAEFPKEGPSILRIQQVVRGDSAAYFCASSRSNRGTGDAEAFFGQGTRLTVV.

The chain links TRBV5-6 to TRBJ2-3, with TRBD2 identical over 11 bases. Germline assignment: CDR1 SGHDT and CDR2 YYEEEE. The CDR3 covers 16 residues. The J segment lost 5 bases and the V segment lost 3 bases, leaving 8 bases of the junction unmatched. In nucleotides, the CDR3 is TGTGCCAGCAGCTCCTTAGCGGGGGGGCATCAAGATACGCAGTATTTT. Residues: CASSSLAGGHQDTQYF.

CDR3 sequence: CASSLGQGGMNTEAFF. In DNA, the CDR3 is TGTGCCAGCAGTTTGGGACAGGGTGGCATGAACACTGAAGCTTTCTTT. The rearrangement joins TRBV28 to TRBJ1-1; 9 bases align to TRBD1. The CDR3 runs 16 residues. Germline CDR1 and CDR2: MDHEN and SYDVKM. The J segment lost 0 bases and the V segment lost 3 bases, leaving 5 bases of the junction unmatched.

The chain has TRBV15 and TRBJ2-7, with D possibly matching TRBD1 (6 bases). Trimming took off 4 bases at V and 2 bases at J, with 18 bases between the two ends. There are 16 residues in the CDR3. Germline CDR1 is LNHNV and CDR2 is YYDKDF (reference sequence). DNA of the CDR3: TGTGCCACCAGCATCCCACGGGGTAGGGACACCTACGAGCAGTACTTC. It specifies CATSIPRGRDTYEQYF.

This clone was found a few times. This sequence joins TRBV5-1 and TRBJ2-3, with 9 bases identical to TRBD1. Germline lookup yields CDR1 SGHRS and CDR2 YFSETQ. The CDR3 has 16 amino acids. With V trimmed by 2 bases and J by 5 bases, 9 bases remained unmatched. The CDR3 DNA is TGCGCCAGCAGCTTCCGGGACAGGGTTGTAGGAGATACGCAGTATTTT. Residues: CASSFRDRVVGDTQYF.

As DNA, the CDR3 is TGTGCCAGCAGCTTACAACTAGCGAAGGTCGAGCAGTACTTC. This sequence encodes CASSLQLAKVEQYF. This rearrangement joins TRBV7-2 to TRBJ2-7; 7 nucleotides align to TRBD2. J lost 6 bases, V lost 2 bases, and 7 bases had no gene match. The germline V gene has CDR1 SGHTA and CDR2 FQGNSA. The CDR3 has 14 amino acids. The full variable domain, with the rest looked up from reference TRBV7-2 and TRBJ2-7, is GAGVSQSPSNKVTEKGKDVELRCDPISGHTALYWYRQSLGQGLEFLIYFQGNSAPDKSGLPSDRFSAERTGGSVSTLTIQRTQQEDSAVYLCASSLQLAKVEQYFGPGTRLTVT.